This TCR beta chain was retrieved from a study of blood T cell repertoires in COVID-19. Across the whole study: Samples representing acute and convalescent COVID-19 were sourced from the United States, Italy and Spain.

CDR1 and CDR2 (germline): MDHEN, SYDVKM. There are 17 residues in the CDR3. Trimming took 8 bases from V and 4 from J; bases not matched to a gene: 14. Data came from immunoSEQ multiplex PCR; TCRdb stores just in-frame clones and leaves some out. The sample consists of tens of thousands of clones, about nine tenths of them appearing once. This sequence was found in a human donor in a cohort sampled during active COVID-19. Sequenced sample: peripheral blood. The chain links TRBV28 to TRBJ1-5; 10 bases are shared with TRBD1. The CDR3 region is CASGRTGGYSSNQPQHF. CDR3 bases: TGTGCCAGCGGGAGGACAGGGGGATATAGTAGTAATCAGCCCCAGCATTTT. Using reference TRBV28 and TRBJ1-5 for the parts outside the CDR3, the full variable domain is DVKVTQSSRYLVKRTGEKVFLECVQDMDHENMFWYRQDPGLGLRLIYFSYDVKMKEKGDIPEGYSVSREKKERFSLILESASTNQTSMYLCASGRTGGYSSNQPQHFGDGTRLSIL.